This T cell receptor (beta chain) comes out of a study of T cell repertoires in aging, cancer and after chemotherapy (dated by TCRdb to between 2018 and 2020). Notes on the research overall: Donors spanned six age groups from 30 or younger to 70 or older, with at least three individuals per group. In the hematological group, paired pre- and post-chemotherapy samples were obtained from chronic lymphocytic leukemia patients treated with fludarabine- or bendamustine-based regimens. The full dataset contained 9.1 million or so TCR reads. To look at immunoaging and at how T cells reconstitute after chemotherapy, the study profiled TCR beta repertoires in peripheral blood from both healthy donors and cancer patients. Alongside some 98 healthy donors serving as a reference group, the cohort included approximately 210 cancer patients, of whom about 93 had hematological cancers and about 130 had solid cancers. General conclusions and limits of the study: According to the authors, the repertoire data do not permit conclusions about immunological memory after chemotherapy. Hematological cancer patients had lymphoid organ infiltration, which may itself impair thymic emigration or peripheral T cell expansion. An increase in median generation probability over the chemotherapy interval was observed in both cancer cohorts, suggesting that the repertoire was reconstituted through rebound thymic output. Untreated patients with hematological or solid cancers showed significantly lower blood TCR diversity and higher clonality than age-matched healthy donors. In healthy donors, the decline in TCR diversity with age was mainly explained by loss of richness, whereas in cancer patients loss of evenness was also found to contribute.

Using a mixed TRB-A/B primer pool, multiplex touch-down PCR amplified rearranged TRB sequences covering the V, D and J segments. Illumina adapters and sample indices were attached to the amplicons through two consecutive PCR reactions run with Phusion HS II polymerase. The amplicons were purified from gel with the NucleoSpin Gel and PCR Clean-up kit and then assessed with Qubit and an Agilent 2100 Bioanalyzer. Libraries were sequenced on an Illumina MiSeq using 600-cycle, single-indexed, paired-end runs. On the study's bioinformatics: MiXCR versions 2.12 and 3.0.5 were used to process the TRB sequences. Each unique CDR3 nucleotide sequence was treated as one clone, and only productive sequences with two or more reads were kept. Repertoire metrics included Shannon diversity, evenness, clonality (one minus evenness), and alpha-parameterized diversity profiles from alpha 0 to 5. Generation probabilities of clones in paired pre- and post-chemotherapy samples were computed with the IGoR algorithm. TCRdb applied fastp at Q25 and MiXCR to the public reads, then kept only in-frame beta chains. CDR3 protein duplicates are merged, each entry listing the most common genes and DNA. TCRdb's processing, not the authors' own work, is the source of the V and J calls. The sample data list about 13,000 distinct CDR3 sequences, and 25% to 30% of these were observed just once. The ten biggest clones cover almost 9.5% of the sample.

This clonotype is labeled medium-sized (0.01 to 0.1%). No cognate antigen has been identified for it. There are no base qualities to consult, and no much larger clone falls within one base. TCR beta rearrangements were amplified from genomic DNA extracted from peripheral blood rather than from sorted cells or RNA. The CDR3 spans 14 residues, from the cysteine through the phenylalanine. CDR3 DNA is the only sequence kept; it has 42 bases, read in frame from the first base. Trimming costs V 3 bases and J 3 bases, and their ends lie 11 bases apart. Per the germline V gene (reference sequence), LNHDA is the CDR1 and SQIVND is the CDR2.

The TCR was taken from a human donor with a blood cancer. The rearrangement joined TRBV19 to TRBJ1-2; the D gene assignment is ambiguous. The sample was blood. Here is the DNA: TGTGCCAGTAGTATGGAGGAGGGCTACTATGGCTACACCTTC. This encodes CASSMEEGYYGYTF.